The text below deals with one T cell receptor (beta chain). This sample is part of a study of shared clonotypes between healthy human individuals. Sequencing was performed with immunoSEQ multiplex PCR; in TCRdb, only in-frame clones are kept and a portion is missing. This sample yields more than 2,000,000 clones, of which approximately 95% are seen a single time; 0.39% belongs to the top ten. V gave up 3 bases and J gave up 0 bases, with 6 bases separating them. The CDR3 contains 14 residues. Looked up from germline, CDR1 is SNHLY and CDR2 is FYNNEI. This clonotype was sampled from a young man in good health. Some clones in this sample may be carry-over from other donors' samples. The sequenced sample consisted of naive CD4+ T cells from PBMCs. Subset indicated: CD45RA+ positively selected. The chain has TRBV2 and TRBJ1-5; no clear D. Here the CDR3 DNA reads TGTGCCAGCAGTGATGTGGATAGCAATCAGCCCCAGCATTTT. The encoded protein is CASSDVDSNQPQHF.